Each of the 29 T cell receptor beta chains below was sequenced from the same sample in a study of Ad26.COV2.S vaccination and SARS-CoV-2 variants. The protocol was immunoSEQ multiplex PCR, while the TCRdb copy is restricted to in-frame clones and leaves out a portion. This sample yields fewer than 400,000 clones, of which approximately 90% are seen a single time; roughly 3.5% belongs to the top ten. Noted treatment: around 19 received Ad26.COV2.S at low or high dose, single or two shots; about 5 received placebo; per-sample allocation not given. Day 63 following the first vaccine or placebo injection was when the samples were taken. The sample was peripheral blood, taken in a trial of Ad26.COV2.S vaccine versus placebo. The receptor source for this set is a person between 18 and 60 years old who received the Ad26.COV2.S COVID-19 vaccine or a placebo.

The chain is built from TRBV3-1 (or the pseudogene TRBV3-2) and TRBJ1-1; TRBD1 is a possible D gene (6 bases). Germline CDR1 is LGHDT and CDR2 is YNNKEL (reference sequence). Trimming removed 7 bases from V and 4 bases from J, with 25 bases in between. The CDR3 runs to 17 residues. CDR3 loop: CASNNRDLGEGSTEAFF. CDR3 nucleotide sequence: TGTGCCAGCAACAACAGGGACCTTGGAGAGGGGTCCACTGAAGCTTTCTTT.

This chain connects TRBV5-4 to TRBJ2-5; D is possibly TRBD1 (5 bases). The ends were cut back, 4 bases at V and 0 bases at J, with 13 bases in the middle. CDR3 length equals 15 residues. Germline values: CDR1 SGHNT, CDR2 YYREEE (reference sequence). The CDR3 DNA reads as TGTGCCAGCAGCCCCTCAGACAGCTACCAAGAGACCCAGTACTTC. Its protein product is CASSPSDSYQETQYF.

The V and J genes are TRBV10-2 and TRBJ1-6; possibly TRBD1 for D (5 bases). V was cut by 2 bases and J by 7 bases, with 12 bases left in between. Germline CDR1 WSHSY, CDR2 SAAADI. This CDR3 is 15 amino acids long. The CDR3 loop is CASSEKAGLNSPLHF. The CDR3 DNA follows: TGCGCCAGCAGTGAGAAGGCAGGGTTGAATTCACCCCTCCACTTT.

The J gene is TRBJ1-6, the V gene TRBV6-5, with 7 bases aligning to TRBD1. CDR3 size: 14 residues. The V and J ends lost 7 bases and 7 bases, in that order; junction bases with no gene match: 7. Germline V CDR1 and CDR2: MNHEY, SVGAGI. The CDR3 nucleotides read TGTGCCAGCACCCAGGACAGGCCGAATTCACCCCTCCACTTT. It yields the protein CASTQDRPNSPLHF.

This sequence joins TRBV7-9 and TRBJ1-6, with TRBD1 matching over 11 bases. The CDR3 contains 15 residues. J was trimmed by 7 bases and V by 5 bases; bases with no gene match: 4. Germline CDR1 and CDR2: SEHNR and FQNEAQ (reference sequence). The CDR3 DNA reads TGTGCCAGCAGCCTGGGACAGGGGGGGAATTCACCCCTCCACTTT. This gives the protein CASSLGQGGNSPLHF.

V usage is TRBV15 and J usage is TRBJ2-2; D may be TRBD2 (5 bases). CDR1 is LNHNV and CDR2 is YYDKDF in the germline V gene (reference sequence). CDR3 size: 17 residues. The germline V and J ends were trimmed by 5 bases and 0 bases, with 16 bases remaining between them. The CDR3 loop reads CATSRGMGTANTGELFF. For the CDR3, the DNA is TGTGCCACCAGCCGAGGGATGGGCACTGCGAACACCGGGGAGCTGTTTTTT.

V gene TRBV7-2 combines with J gene TRBJ2-3, with 11 bases matching TRBD2. Trimming removed 5 bases from V and 7 bases from J; junction bases left unmatched: 11. This CDR3 is built from 16 residues. Germline V gene lookup returns CDR1 SGHTA and CDR2 FQGNSA. CDR3 nucleotides: TGTGCCAGCAGCCTATCCTCTAGCGGGGGGTTTAATACGCAGTATTTT. Its protein is CASSLSSSGGFNTQYF.

The rearrangement links TRBV4-1 to TRBJ2-1; TRBD2 aligns across 7 bases. The CDR3 loop spans 15 amino acids. Germline lookup yields CDR1 MGHRA and CDR2 YSYEKL. With V trimmed by 0 bases and J by 3 bases, 2 bases remained unmatched. CDR3 sequence reads: CASSQEAGLYNEQFF. The CDR3 nucleotides are TGCGCCAGCAGCCAAGAAGCGGGGCTCTACAATGAGCAGTTCTTC.

This rearrangement joins TRBV4-1 to TRBJ1-5; the D gene is possibly TRBD1 (5 bases). Germline V gene lookup returns CDR1 MGHRA and CDR2 YSYEKL. V lost 4 bases and J 6 bases, leaving 16 bases between the germline ends. This CDR3 region has 15 residues. The CDR3 DNA reads TGCGCCAGCAGCCTCACTCCCCTCGGGGGTCAGCCCCAGCATTTT. Translation: CASSLTPLGGQPQHF.

J is TRBJ1-2 and V is TRBV5-1; a weak D match, TRBD1 (6 bases). V shed 4 bases and J shed 3 bases, with 10 bases lying between them. Looked up from germline, CDR1 is SGHRS and CDR2 is YFSETQ. This CDR3 is built from 13 residues. CDR3 in amino acids: CASSGGQYYGYTF. CDR3 nucleotides: TGCGCCAGCAGCGGAGGACAGTACTATGGCTACACCTTC.

The chain uses TRBV4-1 and TRBJ1-1; D unclear. Trimming left V 2 bases short and J 3 bases short, with 16 bases between. The CDR3 totals 16 residues. CDR1 is MGHRA, CDR2 YSYEKL, per germline. The CDR3 DNA reads TGCGCCAGCAGCCAACCCGGCTCTCGGAGGTACACTGAAGCTTTCTTT. It is translated as CASSQPGSRRYTEAFF.

The chain combines TRBV7-8 with TRBJ1-3; D is undetermined. The germline V gene has CDR1 SGHVS and CDR2 FQNEAQ. The CDR3 totals 13 residues. Trimming left V 3 bases short and J 3 bases short, with 6 bases between. CDR3 sequence: CASSFLDGNTIYF. The CDR3 bases are TGTGCCAGCAGCTTCCTGGATGGAAACACCATATATTTT.

The chain joins TRBV5-4 to TRBJ2-3; no clear D. Germline V gene lookup returns CDR1 SGHNT and CDR2 YYREEE (reference sequence). The V end lost 2 bases, the J end lost 5 bases, and 3 bases lay between the germline ends. CDR3 length: 11 residues. CDR3 sequence reads: CASSLQDTQYF. The CDR3 DNA is TGTGCCAGCAGCTTACAAGATACGCAGTATTTT.

This chain uses TRBV4-1 with TRBJ2-7, with D possibly TRBD1 on 5 matching bases. This CDR3 has 14 residues. Germline CDR1 reads MGHRA; CDR2 reads YSYEKL. Trimming removed 5 bases at V and 0 bases at J, with 11 bases between. CDR3 sequence reads: CASSSQGASYEQYF. CDR3 DNA: TGCGCCAGCAGCTCGCAGGGCGCCTCCTACGAGCAGTACTTC.

A remark on this clone: The sample has other DNA sequences that encode this CDR3 too. The rearrangement links TRBV6-2 or TRBV6-3 to TRBJ1-1; D ambiguous. The CDR3 has 14 residues. Germline V gene sequence: CDR1 MNHEY, CDR2 SVGEGT. Trimming removed 2 bases at V and 1 base at J, with 8 bases between. CDR3 sequence reads: CASSYDLGNTEAFF. CDR3 coding DNA: TGTGCCAGCAGTTACGACCTCGGGAACACTGAAGCTTTCTTT.

The chain uses TRBV4-3 and TRBJ1-1; 10 nucleotides agree with TRBD1. The CDR3 has 15 amino acids. The germline V gene has CDR1 LGHNA and CDR2 YSLEER. V trimming: 3 bases; J trimming: 0 bases; junction bases outside the gene matches: 1. CDR3 sequence: CASSQGTGVNTEAFF. In nucleotides, the CDR3 is TGCGCCAGCAGCCAGGGGACAGGGGTGAACACTGAAGCTTTCTTT.

The chain recombines TRBV6-5 with TRBJ1-6; no clear D gene. Trimming removed 6 bases at V and 9 bases at J, with 12 bases between. The length of the CDR3 is 13 residues. Germline-derived CDR1 and CDR2 are MNHEY and SVGAGI. The CDR3 loop is CASSNYPRSPLHF. The CDR3 region has the DNA TGTGCCAGCAGCAATTACCCTCGTTCACCCCTCCACTTT.

This clone came up a few times. The chain has TRBV2 and TRBJ1-6; D is unresolved. The germline V and J ends were trimmed by 8 bases and 7 bases, with 15 bases remaining between them. Germline CDR1 reads SNHLY; CDR2 reads FYNNEI. The CDR3 is made up of 14 amino acids. This CDR3 reads CASGSEGRNSPLHF. For the CDR3, the DNA is TGTGCCAGCGGGTCCGAAGGCAGAAATTCACCCCTCCACTTT.

The chain is built from TRBV7-9 and TRBJ2-1; no reliable D call. This CDR3 has 15 residues. Germline CDR1 is SEHNR and CDR2 is FQNEAQ (reference sequence). The germline V and J ends were trimmed by 5 bases and 1 base, with 12 bases remaining between them. The CDR3 spells CASSVLVSSYNEQFF. The CDR3 DNA is TGTGCCAGCAGCGTCCTAGTATCGTCCTACAATGAGCAGTTCTTC.

V and J are TRBV2 and TRBJ1-3; D uncertain. Trimming left V 3 bases short and J 0 bases short, with 9 bases between. Germline V gene data show CDR1 as SNHLY and CDR2 as FYNNEI. The CDR3 totals 15 residues. CDR3: CASSEARNSGNTIYF. The CDR3 nucleotides are TGTGCCAGCAGTGAGGCTCGTAACTCTGGAAACACCATATATTTT.

The gene calls are TRBV18 and TRBJ2-7; D is possibly TRBD1 (5 bases). The CDR3 is made up of 13 amino acids. Germline loops: CDR1 KGHSH, CDR2 LQKENI. Trimming cost V 5 bases and J 3 bases, with 11 bases left between them. The CDR3 nucleotides are TGTGCCAGCTCATCAGGGAACTACTACGAGCAGTACTTC. Its translation is CASSSGNYYEQYF.

The chain uses TRBV10-3 and TRBJ2-5, with TRBD2 matching 14 bases. Germline values: CDR1 ENHRY, CDR2 SYGVKD. V was clipped by 8 bases and J by 4 bases; unmatched bases: 0. The CDR3 is 13 residues long. CDR3 bases: TGTGCCATCGGGACTAGCGGGAGAGAGACCCAGTACTTC. Its protein product is CAIGTSGRETQYF.

This chain connects TRBV5-5 to TRBJ1-4; D is uncertain. Germline V gene data show CDR1 as SGHKS and CDR2 as YYEKEE (reference sequence). This CDR3 spans 15 amino acids. Trimming shortened V by 3 bases and J by 4 bases, and 13 bases separated the two germline ends. This chain's CDR3 is CASSYAGSFNEKLFF. The CDR3 region has the DNA TGTGCCAGCAGCTACGCGGGATCCTTTAATGAAAAACTGTTTTTT.

Here the CDR3 reads CASSQPGQGMGNTIYF. The CDR3 nucleotides are TGTGCCAGCAGCCAACCTGGACAGGGGATGGGAAACACCATATATTTT. V is TRBV7-9 and J is TRBJ1-3; TRBD1 matches at 9 bases. The CDR3 spans 16 residues. From germline, CDR1 is SEHNR and CDR2 FQNEAQ (reference sequence). J was trimmed by 4 bases and V by 5 bases; bases with no gene match: 9. The full variable domain, rest sourced from reference TRBV7-9 and TRBJ1-3, is DTGVSQNPRHKITKRGQNVTFRCDPISEHNRLYWYRQTLGQGPEFLTYFQNEAQLEKSRLLSDRFSAERPKGSFSTLEIQRTEQGDSAMYLCASSQPGQGMGNTIYFGEGSWLTVV.

J is TRBJ1-3 and V is TRBV6-5; TRBD1 is a possible D gene (5 bases). Trimming removed 2 bases from V and 0 bases from J, with 8 bases in between. The CDR3 sequence is 15 residues long. The germline CDR1 and CDR2 sequences are MNHEY and SVGAGI. The CDR3 loop is CASSYDSFSGNTIYF. The CDR3 bases are TGTGCCAGCAGTTACGACAGCTTCTCTGGAAACACCATATATTTT.

The chain couples TRBV2 to TRBJ1-5; 7 bases are shared with TRBD1. Germline trimming cut 7 bases from V and 2 bases from J; bases unmatched to any gene: 11. This CDR3 spans 16 amino acids. Germline CDR1 reads SNHLY; CDR2 reads FYNNEI. The CDR3 DNA reads as TGTGCCAGCACCCTGGGACAGCTCCCAGGCAATCAGCCCCAGCATTTT. Encoded protein: CASTLGQLPGNQPQHF. The whole variable domain, remainder taken from reference TRBV2 and TRBJ1-5, is EPEVTQTPSHQVTQMGQEVILRCVPISNHLYFYWYRQILGQKVEFLVSFYNNEISEKSEIFDDQFSVERPDGSNFTLKIRSTKLEDSAMYFCASTLGQLPGNQPQHFGDGTRLSIL.

The genes are TRBV12-2 and TRBJ2-6; the table assigns TRBD1, which was not confirmed against the DNA. TRBV12-2 is a known pseudogene. CDR3 length: 16 residues. DNA for the CDR3: TGTGCAAGTCGCTTAGAACAGATCTCTGGGGCCAACGTCCTGACTTTC. Its protein product is CASRLEQISGANVLTF.

The chain recombines TRBV6-5 with TRBJ1-2, with a tentative D call TRBD1 (6 bases). This CDR3 is 15 amino acids long. Germline V gene sequence: CDR1 MNHEY, CDR2 SVGAGI. V lost 6 bases and J lost 0, with 14 bases in between. CDR3 DNA: TGTGCCAGCAGAGGGGAGGACAGAACTAACTATGGCTACACCTTC. Translating gives CASRGEDRTNYGYTF.

The chain employs TRBV5-1 and TRBJ2-6; no firm D call. The germline V gene has CDR1 SGHRS and CDR2 YFSETQ. Trimming stripped 0 bases from V and 0 bases from J, with 4 bases between. The CDR3 is made up of 15 amino acids. CDR3 coding DNA: TGCGCCAGCAGCTTGGCGCTCTCTGGGGCCAACGTCCTGACTTTC. This encodes CASSLALSGANVLTF.